This record looks at one TCR beta chain sequence and its context. No antigen is known for it. In TCRdb, the 5' RACE reads were re-called with MiXCR into one record per CDR3 protein. The top ten hold approximately 0.5% of the sample, which has 500,000 to 650,000 distinct CDR3 sequences, approximately 20% seen once. The entry originates in a study of identical twins. Regarding the study as a whole: Low generation-probability sequences were in excess among twin-shared out-of-frame alpha sequences. Out-of-frame TCR alpha sharing in monozygotic twins exceeded recombination model predictions. Insertions were fewer in abundant cord blood beta clonotypes, whereas memory repertoires showed none of this pattern.

V lost 4 bases to trimming and J lost 8 bases; unmatched junction nucleotides: 8. Looked up from germline, CDR1 is SGHDN and CDR2 is FVKESK. The CDR3 spans 15 residues. These same data were also listed under a study on yellow fever vaccine responses in identical twins.

The chain has TRBV14 and TRBJ2-1, with 10 bases identical to TRBD2. Sequenced: CD4+ T cells sorted from blood. This clonotype was obtained from a woman younger than 35 in good health. CDR3: CASSPSAGGFHEQFF. CDR3 bases: TGTGCCAGCAGCCCCTCAGCGGGAGGGTTTCATGAGCAGTTCTTC.